The clone carrying this T cell receptor beta chain has only a few counts. CDR3 length: 17 amino acids. V was clipped by 4 bases and J by 0 bases, with 15 bases between them. Germline V gene lookup returns CDR1 SGHAT and CDR2 FQNNGV. TCRdb reprocessed the RT-PCR reads via MiXCR and lists one record per CDR3 protein. This sample has fewer than 800,000 distinct CDR3 sequences; around 14% occur once, and the top ten carry 3% to 4.5%. The sequenced sample consisted of memory CD4+ T cells from blood. The sequence was collected from a female donor in good health, serving as a healthy control. This rearrangement joins TRBV11-2 to TRBJ2-2; possibly TRBD1 or TRBD2 for D (5 bases each). CDR3: CASSSPLRGSNTGELFF. Here the CDR3 DNA reads TGTGCCAGCAGCTCGCCATTGAGGGGTTCGAACACCGGGGAGCTGTTTTTT.